A single sample gave rise to the 32 T cell receptor beta chains below, sequenced in a study of CD8 T cells in ankylosing spondylitis. TCRdb reanalysed the 5' RACE reads using MiXCR and keeps one entry per CDR3 protein. The sample contains approximately 350,000 distinct CDR3 sequences, approximately 14% of which appear only once. Sequencing input: blood, either unsorted or a sorted T cell fraction (not recorded which). The receptors originated from a male donor with ankylosing spondylitis or in good health (not recorded which).

This chain connects TRBV11-2 to TRBJ1-2; maybe TRBD1 (5 bases). Trimming took 4 bases from V and 8 from J, leaving 17 bases between them. From germline, CDR1 is SGHAT and CDR2 FQNNGV. The CDR3 covers 14 residues. In nucleotides, the CDR3 is TGTGCCAGCAGCTCCTTAAGAAGGGGCGAGGGCTACACCTTC. It encodes CASSSLRRGEGYTF. Filled out from reference TRBV11-2 and TRBJ1-2, the complete variable domain reads EAGVAQSPRYKIIEKRQSVAFWCNPISGHATLYWYQQILGQGPKLLIQFQNNGVVDDSQLPKDRFSAERLKGVDSTLKIQPAKLEDSAVYLCASSSLRRGEGYTFGSGTRLTVV.

V usage is TRBV11-2 and J usage is TRBJ2-3; no firm D call. Germline V gene sequence: CDR1 SGHAT, CDR2 FQNNGV. The CDR3 totals 16 residues. Trimming removed 7 bases at V and 6 bases at J, with 23 bases between. CDR3 loop: CASTSFFRRASDTQYF. CDR3 DNA sequence: TGTGCCAGCACATCGTTCTTCAGGAGAGCCTCCGATACGCAGTATTTT.

The CDR3 sequence: CAISAGSGVSETQYF. In nucleotides, the CDR3 is TGTGCCATCAGTGCTGGTAGCGGGGTGAGCGAGACCCAGTACTTC. This chain connects TRBV10-3 to TRBJ2-5; TRBD2 matches at 8 bases. J gave up 5 bases and V 4 bases, and 9 bases lay outside the gene matches. CDR1 ENHRY and CDR2 SYGVKD come from the germline V gene. CDR3 length equals 15 residues.

The J gene is TRBJ2-3, the V gene TRBV24-1; TRBD2 matches 9 bases. Germline CDR1 KGHDR, CDR2 SFDVKD. The CDR3 extends over 18 amino acids. V lost 6 bases to trimming and J lost 4 bases; unmatched junction nucleotides: 16. The CDR3: CATSPGYFSTSGADTQYF. In nucleotides, the CDR3 is TGTGCCACCAGTCCCGGTTATTTCTCGACTAGCGGTGCAGATACGCAGTATTTT.

This clonotype has ten or more counts. The chain has TRBV5-1 and TRBJ1-1, with TRBD1 matching 7 bases. After removal of 2 bases from V and 0 bases from J, the junction contained 1 base not matched to a gene. The CDR3 is 14 residues long. In germline, CDR1 is SGHRS, CDR2 YFSETQ. CDR3 region: CASSFDRVNTEAFF. CDR3 DNA sequence: TGCGCCAGCAGCTTCGACAGGGTGAACACTGAAGCTTTCTTT.

This clonotype was seen only a few times. V and J are TRBV12-3 or TRBV12-4 and TRBJ1-3; 7 bases fit TRBD1. V lost 6 bases to trimming and J lost 4 bases; unmatched junction nucleotides: 12. The CDR3 is made up of 16 amino acids. The CDR3 here is CASRGIRQGTGNTIYF. The CDR3 coding sequence is TGTGCCAGCAGGGGAATCCGACAGGGCACCGGAAACACCATATATTTT.

The chain has TRBV30 and TRBJ2-7, with D hard to call. The germline V gene has CDR1 GTSNPN and CDR2 SVGIG (reference sequence). V was clipped by 7 bases and J by 3 bases, with 13 bases between them. The CDR3 covers 12 residues. CDR3 in amino acids: CAFLRANYEQYF. The CDR3, as DNA: TGTGCCTTTCTCCGGGCCAACTACGAGCAGTACTTC. The entire variable domain, with the rest obtained from reference TRBV30 and TRBJ2-7, is as follows: SQTIHQWPATLVQPVGSPLSLECTVEGTSNPNLYWYRQAAGRGLQLLFYSVGIGQISSEVPQNLSASRPQDRQFILSSKKLLLSDSGFYLCAFLRANYEQYFGPGTRLTVT.

This clonotype was seen repeatedly, ten times or more. This sequence joins TRBV20-1 and TRBJ2-2, with D unresolved. CDR1 and CDR2 from the germline V gene are DFQATT and SNEGSKA (reference sequence). The CDR3 is 12 amino acids. V lost 0 bases to trimming and J lost 6 bases, with 5 bases between them. The CDR3 region has the DNA TGCAGTGCTAGAGATGGGGCCGGGGAGCTGTTTTTT. This sequence encodes CSARDGAGELFF.

This clonotype has just a few counts. The V call is TRBV25-1, the J call TRBJ1-1, with D maybe TRBD1 (6 bases). Trimming cost V 2 bases and J 4 bases, with 14 bases left between them. Germline CDR1 MGHDK, CDR2 SYGVNS. The CDR3 covers 15 residues. The CDR3 region is CASSEIGQKSTEAFF. The DNA for the CDR3 is TGTGCCAGCAGTGAAATCGGACAGAAGAGCACTGAAGCTTTCTTT.

This clonotype was seen a handful of times. The V call is TRBV7-2, the J call TRBJ1-5, with D possibly TRBD1 on 5 matching bases. The V gene lost 3 bases and the J gene lost 4 bases, with 10 bases spanning the gap. Germline values: CDR1 SGHTA, CDR2 FQGNSA. This CDR3 contains 14 residues. CDR3 amino acids: CASSFGRANQPQHF. DNA for the CDR3: TGTGCCAGCAGCTTTGGCAGGGCAAATCAGCCCCAGCATTTT.

J is TRBJ2-1 and V is TRBV3-1; 11 nucleotides agree with TRBD1. Germline loops: CDR1 LGHDT, CDR2 YNNKEL (reference sequence). The CDR3 is made up of 22 amino acids. J lost 2 bases, V lost 2 bases, and 20 bases had no gene match. The CDR3 coding sequence is TGTGCCAGCAGCCAACGGCCATCGGACAGGGGGCGGTTTAGCCGAACCTACAATGAGCAGTTCTTC. Translated: CASSQRPSDRGRFSRTYNEQFF.

The count of this clonotype is one. The chain has TRBV18 and TRBJ2-5, with 7 positions matching TRBD1. The CDR3 totals 13 residues. J gave up 3 bases and V 2 bases, and 0 bases lay outside the gene matches. In germline, CDR1 is KGHSH, CDR2 LQKENI. The CDR3 here is CASSPTGEETQYF. In nucleotides, the CDR3 is TGTGCCAGCTCACCAACAGGGGAAGAGACCCAGTACTTC.

This clonotype was observed a few times. The rearrangement joins TRBV6-2 or TRBV6-3 to TRBJ2-1; 11 bases line up with TRBD1. CDR3 size: 18 residues. V lost 5 bases to trimming and J lost 0 bases; unmatched junction nucleotides: 9. CDR1 is MNHEY and CDR2 is SVGEGT in the germline V gene. The CDR3 sequence: CASSGQGAGSSSYNEQFF. CDR3 sequence (DNA): TGTGCCAGCAGTGGACAGGGGGCAGGCTCGAGCTCCTACAATGAGCAGTTCTTC.

This clonotype was counted between two and nine times. The chain combines TRBV20-1 with TRBJ2-3; TRBD2 matches at 7 bases. CDR1 DFQATT and CDR2 SNEGSKA come from the germline V gene (reference sequence). V lost 5 bases to trimming and J lost 4 bases; unmatched junction nucleotides: 6. The CDR3 loop spans 13 amino acids. The CDR3 loop is CSAPTTSADTQYF. CDR3 nucleotides: TGCAGTGCTCCGACCACTAGCGCAGATACGCAGTATTTT.

The V call is TRBV7-8, the J call TRBJ2-5; 11 bases are a match to TRBD2. The CDR3 contains 16 residues. Germline V gene data show CDR1 as SGHVS and CDR2 as FQNEAQ. J gave up 5 bases and V 2 bases, and 7 bases lay outside the gene matches. The CDR3 nucleotides read TGTGCCAGCAGCTTACTAGCGGGGGGCGGAAGTGAGACCCAGTACTTC. Translation gives CASSLLAGGGSETQYF.

This chain links TRBV5-1 with TRBJ2-1, with 11 bases fitting TRBD2. CDR3 length equals 16 residues. Germline-derived CDR1 and CDR2 are SGHRS and YFSETQ. J gave up 10 bases and V 3 bases, and 12 bases lay outside the gene matches. The CDR3 here is CASSSSGLAGGGEQFF. CDR3 DNA: TGCGCCAGCAGCTCCTCTGGGCTAGCGGGGGGAGGAGAGCAGTTCTTC.

This clonotype showed up just a few times. The rearrangement links TRBV11-2 to TRBJ1-4; D is unclear. The CDR3 extends over 14 amino acids. V shed 5 bases and J shed 7 bases, with 14 bases lying between them. Germline CDR1 and CDR2: SGHAT and FQNNGV. CDR3 in amino acids: CASSPGVHGEKLFF. CDR3 bases: TGTGCCAGCAGCCCTGGCGTACATGGTGAAAAACTGTTTTTT.

The chain uses TRBV27 and TRBJ2-3, with 7 bases aligning to TRBD1. J gave up 2 bases and V 6 bases, and 11 bases lay outside the gene matches. The V gene's germline CDR1 is MNHEY and CDR2 SMNVEV (reference sequence). The CDR3 has 16 amino acids. CDR3 residues: CASRPWDSKDTDTQYF. CDR3 in DNA: TGTGCCAGCAGACCATGGGACAGCAAGGACACAGATACGCAGTATTTT.

This chain links TRBV19 with TRBJ1-1, with D possibly TRBD1 on 5 matching bases. This CDR3 has 14 amino acids. With 4 bases removed from V and 8 bases from J, the gap between germline ends came to 17 bases. Per the germline V gene, CDR1 is LNHDA and CDR2 is SQIVND (reference sequence). The CDR3 nucleotides are TGTGCCAGTAGTACAGGGAGAGGCACCACCGAAGCTTTCTTT. It specifies CASSTGRGTTEAFF.

This clonotype has ten or more counts. One end of the junction does not line up with germline, which may come from a read error. The chain recombines TRBV12-3 or TRBV12-4 with TRBJ1-5; D is ambiguous. The CDR3 sequence is 13 residues long. CDR3 bases: TGCGCCAGCAGCTTGACTGGCAATCAGCCCCAGCATTTT. It codes for CASSLTGNQPQHF.

The V gene is TRBV4-1, the J gene TRBJ1-4, with TRBD1 matching over 7 bases. CDR1 MGHRA and CDR2 YSYEKL come from the germline V gene. V was pared by 1 base and J by 5 bases, with 7 bases of the junction left unmatched. This CDR3 is built from 16 residues. CDR3: CASSQARDSVNEKLFF. CDR3 nucleotides: TGCGCCAGCAGCCAAGCCAGGGACAGCGTAAATGAAAAACTGTTTTTT.

This clonotype showed up just a few times. The V gene is TRBV3-1, the J gene TRBJ1-2; D is ambiguous. Germline assignment: CDR1 LGHDT and CDR2 YNNKEL (reference sequence). The CDR3 contains 12 residues. V lost 1 base to trimming and J lost 10 bases, with 10 bases between them. DNA for the CDR3: TGTGCCAGCAGCCAAGGGGTCCTCGACTACACCTTC. This encodes CASSQGVLDYTF. Full variable domain (outside the CDR3, taken from reference TRBV3-1 and TRBJ1-2): DTAVSQTPKYLVTQMGNDKSIKCEQNLGHDTMYWYKQDSKKFLKIMFSYNNKELIINETVPNRFSPKSPDKAHLNLHINSLELGDSAVYFCASSQGVLDYTFGSGTRLTVV.

The chain recombines TRBV29-1 with TRBJ2-6; possibly TRBD1 for D (6 bases). CDR1 is SQVTM, CDR2 ANQGSEA, per germline. V was clipped by 6 bases and J by 0 bases, with 9 bases between them. The CDR3 is made up of 14 amino acids. CDR3 DNA sequence: TGCAGCGTCCAACAGGGCTCTGGGGCCAACGTCCTGACTTTC. It is translated as CSVQQGSGANVLTF.

This clonotype was seen more than once but under ten times. The V and J genes are TRBV7-2 and TRBJ2-5; D gene ambiguous. V gave up 5 bases and J gave up 6 bases, with 10 bases separating them. The CDR3 covers 12 residues. Germline loops: CDR1 SGHTA, CDR2 FQGNSA. In DNA, the CDR3 is TGTGCCAGCAGCGTTCCCCCTAAGACCCAGTACTTC. Protein: CASSVPPKTQYF.

This sequence joins TRBV6-5 and TRBJ2-1; D is possibly TRBD1 or TRBD2 (5 bases each). The CDR3 is 17 amino acids. The ends were cut back, 2 bases at V and 9 bases at J, with 23 bases in the middle. Germline V lookup: CDR1 MNHEY, CDR2 SVGAGI. CDR3 in DNA: TGTGCCAGCAGTTACGCCCCCGGGACCCCTTCGAGTTTTGAGCAGTTCTTC. It is translated as CASSYAPGTPSSFEQFF.

This chain joins TRBV3-1 and TRBJ2-7, with a weak D call TRBD2 (5 bases). Germline-derived CDR1 and CDR2 are LGHDT and YNNKEL (reference sequence). The V and J ends lost 2 bases and 9 bases respectively, with 17 bases between them. The CDR3 loop spans 14 amino acids. The CDR3 sequence: CASSQLEARSGQYF. CDR3 sequence (DNA): TGTGCCAGCAGCCAACTAGAAGCCAGAAGCGGGCAGTACTTC.

This clonotype was observed a handful of times. The rearrangement joins TRBV7-9 to TRBJ1-4, with no clear D. This CDR3 region has 14 residues. Trimming took 0 bases from V and 8 from J, leaving 10 bases between them. The germline V gene encodes CDR1 SEHNR and CDR2 FQNEAQ (reference sequence). CDR3 in amino acids: CASSLAQDGEKLFF. Written as DNA, the CDR3 is TGTGCCAGCAGCTTAGCGCAGGATGGGGAAAAACTGTTTTTT.

This clonotype was detected only a few times. The chain links TRBV6-1 to TRBJ1-2; 7 nucleotides align to TRBD1. The V gene's germline CDR1 is MNHNS and CDR2 SASEGT. The CDR3 is made up of 13 amino acids. Trimming removed 6 bases from V and 3 bases from J; junction bases left unmatched: 4. The CDR3 sequence is CASRSDRDYGYTF. CDR3 in DNA: TGTGCCAGCAGATCCGACAGGGACTATGGCTACACCTTC.

This clonotype was counted a few times. CDR3 sequence (DNA): TGCGCCAGCAGCTTGGACAGCGCGGAAGCTTTCTTT. This encodes CASSLDSAEAFF. The rearrangement uses TRBV5-1 and TRBJ1-1, with D hard to call. The CDR3 loop spans 12 amino acids. Germline V gene data show CDR1 as SGHRS and CDR2 as YFSETQ. V was shortened by 0 bases and J by 8 bases, with 8 bases between the two germline ends.

The chain employs TRBV15 and TRBJ1-6; a weak D match, TRBD1 (6 bases). The CDR3 has 15 residues. Looked up from germline, CDR1 is LNHNV and CDR2 is YYDKDF (reference sequence). Trimming left V 0 bases short and J 7 bases short, with 10 bases between. This chain's CDR3 is CATSRERQGNSPLHF. The CDR3 DNA reads TGTGCCACCAGCAGAGAGAGGCAGGGGAATTCACCCCTCCACTTT.

This clonotype appeared a few times. This chain links TRBV28 with TRBJ2-7; D remains ambiguous. Germline values: CDR1 MDHEN, CDR2 SYDVKM. The CDR3 has 13 residues. With 5 bases removed from V and 6 bases from J, the gap between germline ends came to 14 bases. CDR3 loop: CASSIQVPGEQYF. CDR3 DNA sequence: TGTGCCAGCAGTATCCAGGTTCCGGGCGAGCAGTACTTC. Variable domain in full (rest from reference TRBV28 and TRBJ2-7): DVKVTQSSRYLVKRTGEKVFLECVQDMDHENMFWYRQDPGLGLRLIYFSYDVKMKEKGDIPEGYSVSREKKERFSLILESASTNQTSMYLCASSIQVPGEQYFGPGTRLTVT.

This clonotype was recorded a few times. The rearrangement uses TRBV12-3 or TRBV12-4 and TRBJ2-7, with 11 bases identical to TRBD2. The CDR3 is made up of 15 amino acids. V was clipped by 6 bases and J by 1 base; unmatched bases: 5. The CDR3 loop is CASSWLAGGSYEQYF. The CDR3 coding sequence is TGTGCCAGCAGCTGGCTAGCGGGGGGTTCCTACGAGCAGTACTTC.